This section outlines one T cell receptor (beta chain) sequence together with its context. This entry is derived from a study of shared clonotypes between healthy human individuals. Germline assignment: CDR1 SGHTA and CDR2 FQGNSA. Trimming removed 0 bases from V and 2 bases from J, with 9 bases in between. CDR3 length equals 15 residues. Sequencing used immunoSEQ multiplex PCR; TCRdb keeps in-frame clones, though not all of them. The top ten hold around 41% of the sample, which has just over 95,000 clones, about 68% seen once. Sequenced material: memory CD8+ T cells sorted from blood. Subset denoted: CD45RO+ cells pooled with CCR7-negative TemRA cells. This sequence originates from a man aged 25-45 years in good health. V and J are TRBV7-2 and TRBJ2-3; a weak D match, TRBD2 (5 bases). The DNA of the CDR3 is TGTGCCAGCAGCTTAGCCAGCGGTTCCACAGATACGCAGTATTTT. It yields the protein CASSLASGSTDTQYF. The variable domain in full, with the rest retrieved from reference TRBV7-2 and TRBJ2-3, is GAGVSQSPSNKVTEKGKDVELRCDPISGHTALYWYRQSLGQGLEFLIYFQGNSAPDKSGLPSDRFSAERTGGSVSTLTIQRTQQEDSAVYLCASSLASGSTDTQYFGPGTRLTVL.